The sample holds many counts of the clone carrying this T cell receptor beta chain. In TCRdb, the RT-PCR reads were re-called with MiXCR into one record per CDR3 protein. In the table there are about 680,000 distinct CDR3 sequences, 14% of which are singletons. Material: memory CD4+ T cells from blood. The sequence came from a female donor in good health, serving as a healthy control.

CDR3 protein: CASSSSPRTTQYF. In DNA form, the CDR3 reads TGTGCCAGCAGTTCATCCCCGAGAACGACCCAGTACTTC. The chain couples TRBV27 to TRBJ2-5, with D uncertain. This CDR3 is 13 amino acids long. Trimming removed 4 bases from V and 7 bases from J, with 13 bases in between. Germline-derived CDR1 and CDR2 are MNHEY and SMNVEV (reference sequence).